Each of the 21 T cell receptor beta chains below was sequenced from the same sample in a study of cytomegalovirus exposure and HLA in healthy donors. 60 Vbeta and 13 Jbeta primers were used in PCR. Assay: immunoSEQ multiplex PCR; the TCRdb copy retains only in-frame clones and omits some. The sample records some 120,000 clones, about 80% being singletons. Material: PBMCs. Receptors were obtained from a woman aged 45-65 years in good health and CMV-seropositive.

The chain has TRBV4-3 and TRBJ2-7, with D maybe TRBD1 (7 bases). Trimming took 0 bases from V and 5 from J, leaving 17 bases between them. This CDR3 comprises 16 residues. The germline CDR1 and CDR2 sequences are LGHNA and YSLEER. CDR3 sequence reads: CASSQDLGRGVDEQYF. Here the CDR3 DNA reads TGCGCCAGCAGCCAAGATTTAGGCAGGGGGGTTGACGAGCAGTACTTC.

This clone was found a few times. V is TRBV13 and J is TRBJ2-5; no clear D gene. Germline assignment: CDR1 PRHDT and CDR2 FYEKMQ (reference sequence). Trimming cost V 1 base and J 4 bases, with 10 bases left between them. The CDR3 sequence is 14 residues long. The CDR3 protein is CASSLAGSGETQYF. CDR3 in DNA: TGTGCCAGCAGCTTAGCCGGTTCGGGAGAGACCCAGTACTTC.

The chain recombines TRBV4-3 with TRBJ1-4, with 7 positions matching TRBD1. V lost 2 bases and J lost 7; bases outside the gene matches: 7. CDR3 size: 15 residues. In germline, CDR1 is LGHNA, CDR2 YSLEER. DNA for the CDR3: TGCGCCAGCAGCCAACAGACAGGGTTGGGTGAAAAACTGTTTTTT. It is translated as CASSQQTGLGEKLFF.

This clone was seen just once. V is TRBV5-1 and J is TRBJ2-7; 8 bases are shared with TRBD1. CDR3 size: 14 residues. Unmatched junction bases numbered 4, after V lost 3 bases and J lost 2 bases. The germline V gene has CDR1 SGHRS and CDR2 YFSETQ. DNA for the CDR3: TGCGCCAGCAGCTCGGACAGGGAGACCTACGAGCAGTACTTC. Residues: CASSSDRETYEQYF.

The chain links TRBV6-1 to TRBJ2-2; 9 nucleotides line up with TRBD1. The V gene end was trimmed by 5 bases and the J gene end by 6 bases; junction bases not matched to a gene: 4. Germline CDR1 is MNHNS and CDR2 is SASEGT. This CDR3 spans 14 amino acids. Written as DNA, the CDR3 is TGTGCCAGCAGTATCCGGGACAGGGCCGGGGAGCTGTTTTTT. Protein sequence: CASSIRDRAGELFF.

The rearrangement joins TRBV27 to TRBJ1-2; TRBD1 might be the D (5 bases). V was cut by 2 bases and J by 4 bases, with 14 bases left in between. The CDR3 extends over 15 amino acids. Germline V gives CDR1 MNHEY, CDR2 SMNVEV (reference sequence). CDR3: CASSLNPRRAYGYTF. CDR3 nucleotide sequence: TGTGCCAGCAGTTTAAACCCCCGCAGGGCCTATGGCTACACCTTC.

The rearrangement uses TRBV10-3 and TRBJ1-2; TRBD1 might be the D (5 bases). This CDR3 contains 14 residues. V lost 2 bases and J 7 bases, leaving 14 bases between the germline ends. The germline V gene has CDR1 ENHRY and CDR2 SYGVKD. CDR3 sequence (DNA): TGTGCCATCAGTGAGGGGGTGGCAGGGATTGGCTACACCTTC. This codes for CAISEGVAGIGYTF.

V is TRBV9 and J is TRBJ2-3; D ambiguous. The V end was cut by 2 bases, the J end by 2 bases, with 6 bases between. The CDR3 extends over 13 amino acids. The V gene's germline CDR1 is SGDLS and CDR2 YYNGEE. DNA of the CDR3: TGTGCCAGCAGCGTGAGGCACACAGATACGCAGTATTTT. Translating it yields CASSVRHTDTQYF. Full variable domain (rest looked up from reference TRBV9 and TRBJ2-3): DSGVTQTPKHLITATGQRVTLRCSPRSGDLSVYWYQQSLDQGLQFLIQYYNGEERAKGNILERFSAQQFPDLHSELNLSSLELGDSALYFCASSVRHTDTQYFGPGTRLTVL.

CDR3 sequence (DNA): TGTGCCAGCAGCTTAGGGACAGGGTTGGGAAACACCATATATTTT. It encodes CASSLGTGLGNTIYF. The chain couples TRBV7-2 to TRBJ1-3; 8 nucleotides align to TRBD1. The trim removed 1 base at V and 4 bases at J, leaving 3 bases unmatched. This CDR3 has 15 amino acids. The germline gives CDR1 SGHTA, CDR2 FQGNSA.

This clone occurred a few times. The rearrangement uses TRBV6-1 and TRBJ2-3; possibly TRBD2 for D (5 bases). Per germline, CDR1 MNHNS and CDR2 SASEGT. CDR3 size: 15 residues. The V end lost 6 bases, the J end lost 2 bases, and 15 bases lay between the germline ends. CDR3 nucleotide sequence: TGTGCCAGCAGCCTTGATTCGGGGATCACAGATACGCAGTATTTT. As protein: CASSLDSGITDTQYF.

The V call is TRBV5-1, the J call TRBJ2-7; weak D call: TRBD1 (6 bases). The CDR3 is 14 amino acids. With 5 bases removed from V and 3 bases from J, the gap between germline ends came to 15 bases. Germline V gene sequence: CDR1 SGHRS, CDR2 YFSETQ. The chain's CDR3 is CASRPTGTHYEQYF. The CDR3 bases are TGCGCCAGCAGACCGACCGGGACACACTACGAGCAGTACTTC.

This rearrangement joins TRBV30 to TRBJ2-1; D perhaps matches TRBD2 (5 bases). Germline CDR1 is GTSNPN and CDR2 is SVGIG (reference sequence). Trimming took 5 bases from V and 6 from J, leaving 8 bases between them. The CDR3 contains 11 residues. Here the CDR3 DNA reads TGTGCCTGGGCAACTAGCAATGAGCAGTTCTTC. The encoded protein is CAWATSNEQFF.

Only one count was recorded for this clone. The rearrangement joins TRBV7-9 to TRBJ2-7, with D perhaps TRBD1 (6 bases). The CDR3 extends over 15 amino acids. The V gene lost 7 bases and the J gene lost 5 bases, with 21 bases spanning the gap. Germline V lookup: CDR1 SEHNR, CDR2 FQNEAQ (reference sequence). CDR3 sequence: CASTSIQGFGDEQYF. DNA for the CDR3: TGTGCCAGCACCTCTATACAGGGCTTTGGGGACGAGCAGTACTTC.

This chain joins TRBV4-1 and TRBJ2-5; 8 bases agree with TRBD1. The CDR3 consists of 15 residues. V lost 2 bases and J lost 4; bases outside the gene matches: 6. The germline V gene encodes CDR1 MGHRA and CDR2 YSYEKL. The CDR3, as DNA: TGCGCCAGCAGCCAAAAACAGGGGGTGGGAGAGACCCAGTACTTC. It translates to CASSQKQGVGETQYF.

Points on this clone: Other DNA sequences in this sample translate to the same CDR3. CDR3 region: CASSPQGQGGYQPQHF. Here the CDR3 DNA reads TGCGCCAGCAGCCCTCAAGGACAGGGGGGGTATCAGCCCCAGCATTTT. The V call is TRBV5-1, the J call TRBJ1-5; 10 nucleotides line up with TRBD1. The CDR3 is made up of 16 amino acids. The ends lost 4 bases at V and 5 bases at J; junction bases unmatched: 9. Germline loops: CDR1 SGHRS, CDR2 YFSETQ.

V is TRBV6-1 and J is TRBJ2-1; D gene uncertain. This CDR3 is 15 amino acids long. Germline-derived CDR1 and CDR2 are MNHNS and SASEGT. Deletions cut 7 bases from V and 0 bases from J, with 13 bases between. The CDR3 DNA is TGTGCCAGCAACACAGTACTTAGCTCCTACAATGAGCAGTTCTTC. Amino acids: CASNTVLSSYNEQFF.

Details on this clone: Since no conserved phenylalanine or tryptophan closes the CDR3, a read error is the likely cause. No DNA is shown, since the ends of the CDR3 on it are uncertain; the CDR3 is the one TCRdb lists. The CDR3 reads CASSTAPRQGGHFI. The rearrangement uses TRBV5-5 and TRBJ2-7; TRBD1 is taken as the D call from the table, unchecked against the DNA. CDR1 and CDR2 (germline): SGHKS, YYEKEE (reference sequence). The CDR3 is 14 residues long, ends included.

The V and J genes are TRBV5-6 and TRBJ2-2, with 13 positions matching TRBD2. V shed 5 bases and J 5 bases; nucleotides not matched to a gene: 6. The CDR3 loop spans 16 amino acids. Germline loops: CDR1 SGHDT, CDR2 YYEEEE. The CDR3 spells CASRTGLAGATGELFF. Here the CDR3 DNA reads TGTGCCAGCAGGACTGGACTAGCGGGAGCGACCGGGGAGCTGTTTTTT.

This clone occurred once. This chain connects TRBV6-5 to TRBJ1-1; D call uncertain. The CDR3 spans 16 residues. Trimming removed 0 bases from V and 5 bases from J, with 16 bases in between. Germline CDR1 is MNHEY and CDR2 is SVGAGI. The CDR3: CASSYSSGGWRTEAFF. CDR3 DNA sequence: TGTGCCAGCAGTTACTCGAGCGGAGGCTGGAGGACTGAAGCTTTCTTT.

This clone was detected only once. This chain connects TRBV18 to TRBJ1-3; D not resolved. The germline gives CDR1 KGHSH, CDR2 LQKENI. There are 13 residues in the CDR3. Trimming left V 10 bases short and J 4 bases short, with 14 bases between. Here the CDR3 reads CANPSTEGNTIYF. CDR3 DNA sequence: TGTGCCAATCCTTCAACTGAGGGAAACACCATATATTTT.

This chain uses TRBV4-3 with TRBJ2-1, with D maybe TRBD2 (5 bases). Germline loops: CDR1 LGHNA, CDR2 YSLEER. This CDR3 contains 13 residues. Deletions cut 0 bases from V and 9 bases from J, with 9 bases between. The CDR3 DNA reads as TGCGCCAGCAGCCAAGATCGGGATTTTGAGCAGTTCTTC. Its translation: CASSQDRDFEQFF.